These 21 T cell receptor beta chains share one sample of origin, sequenced in a study of tumor-infiltrating lymphocytes in localized non-small cell lung cancer (dated by TCRdb to about 2021). The method behind the library was the immunoSEQ multiplex PCR assay. TCRdb holds this immuneACCESS table with in-frame rearrangements only. Some clones are missing; in checked studies, unresolved V genes explain under half, and the rest has no known cause. The sample profile shows roughly 7,200 clones; less than 80% of them were found once. The top ten clones comprise around 12% of the sample. Sequenced sample: lung tumor tissue. The receptors shown here come from a human donor with non-small cell lung cancer.

This chain uses TRBV7-9 with TRBJ1-2; TRBD1 aligns across 9 bases. Germline V lookup: CDR1 SEHNR, CDR2 FQNEAQ (reference sequence). With 2 bases clipped from V and 7 bases from J, the junction kept 5 bases outside the gene matches. The CDR3 has 14 amino acids. CDR3 bases: TGTGCCAGCAGCTTACCTGGACAGGGGAGTGGCTACACCTTC. Translation gives CASSLPGQGSGYTF.

This chain links TRBV29-1 with TRBJ1-1; possibly TRBD1 for D (5 bases). Looked up from germline, CDR1 is SQVTM and CDR2 is ANQGSEA. V lost 6 bases, J lost 3 bases, and 14 bases lay in between. The CDR3 totals 13 residues. The CDR3 sequence: CSVIRARDTEAFF. The DNA for the CDR3 is TGCAGCGTCATCAGGGCCAGGGACACTGAAGCTTTCTTT.

In its sample, this clone was seen once. The chain recombines TRBV4-3 with TRBJ1-6; D remains ambiguous. Germline V gives CDR1 LGHNA, CDR2 YSLEER. There are 15 residues in the CDR3. V was cut by 1 base and J by 13 bases, with 17 bases left in between. The CDR3 coding sequence is TGCGCCAGCAGCCAAGGGACGTCCAGCGGGTCGCCCCTCCACTTT. Translating gives CASSQGTSSGSPLHF.

The genes are TRBV18 and TRBJ2-7; 9 bases match TRBD1. This CDR3 is 15 amino acids long. The trim removed 4 bases at V and 4 bases at J, leaving 8 bases unmatched. CDR1 and CDR2 from the germline V gene are KGHSH and LQKENI. CDR3 sequence: CASSHEDRGGYEQYF. CDR3 DNA: TGTGCCAGCTCACACGAGGACAGGGGAGGGTACGAGCAGTACTTC.

The J gene is TRBJ2-5, the V gene TRBV5-1; D gene unclear. Germline V lookup: CDR1 SGHRS, CDR2 YFSETQ. The CDR3 length is 15 residues. Trimming stripped 3 bases from V and 2 bases from J, with 14 bases between. The CDR3 reads CASSYFGRFQETQYF. The CDR3 DNA sequence: TGCGCCAGCAGCTATTTTGGACGGTTTCAAGAGACCCAGTACTTC.

V gene TRBV1 combines with J gene TRBJ2-7; the table's D gene call, TRBD1, was not cross checked with the DNA. TRBV1 counts as a pseudogene. This CDR3 is 15 amino acids long. CDR3 nucleotide sequence: TGCACCAGCAGCCAACCACGGACAGGGTCCTACGAGCAGTACTTC. This sequence encodes CTSSQPRTGSYEQYF.

V gene TRBV29-1 combines with J gene TRBJ2-1; 7 nucleotides line up with TRBD1. The V segment lost 3 bases and the J segment 4 bases; nucleotides outside the gene matches: 3. This CDR3 has 13 residues. Germline CDR1 reads SQVTM; CDR2 reads ANQGSEA. Here the CDR3 reads CSVEGTVYNEQFF. In DNA, the CDR3 is TGCAGCGTTGAGGGGACAGTTTACAATGAGCAGTTCTTC.

This clone has just one count. The chain has TRBV7-6 and TRBJ2-6; D ambiguous. V lost 3 bases, J lost 0 bases, and 9 bases lay in between. CDR1 and CDR2 (germline): SGHVS, FNYEAQ. The CDR3 sequence is 16 residues long. The CDR3 protein is CASSFERSSGANVLTF. As DNA, the CDR3 is TGTGCCAGCAGCTTCGAACGGAGCTCTGGGGCCAACGTCCTGACTTTC. The whole variable domain, remainder taken from reference TRBV7-6 and TRBJ2-6, is GAGVSQSPRYKVTKRGQDVALRCDPISGHVSLYWYRQALGQGPEFLTYFNYEAQQDKSGLPNDRFSAERPEGSISTLTIQRTEQRDSAMYRCASSFERSSGANVLTFGAGSRLTVL.

The chain combines TRBV18 with TRBJ1-6; perhaps TRBD1 as D (5 bases). This CDR3 contains 13 residues. V lost 9 bases, J lost 7 bases, and 13 bases lay in between. Looked up from germline, CDR1 is KGHSH and CDR2 is LQKENI. CDR3 sequence: CASQTGFNSPLHF. The CDR3 coding sequence is TGTGCCAGTCAAACAGGATTCAATTCACCCCTCCACTTT.

The V and J genes are TRBV9 and TRBJ2-7, with 9 bases lining up with TRBD2. Germline CDR1 and CDR2: SGDLS and YYNGEE. The CDR3 is made up of 15 amino acids. V lost 0 bases to trimming and J lost 4 bases; unmatched junction nucleotides: 5. The CDR3 loop is CASSVDSGRSYEQYF. The CDR3 DNA reads as TGTGCCAGCAGCGTAGACAGCGGGAGGAGTTACGAGCAGTACTTC.

This clone was recorded a few times. This sequence joins TRBV19 and TRBJ1-5; the match to TRBD1 covers 10 bases. V was clipped by 3 bases and J by 3 bases; unmatched bases: 11. Germline CDR1 is LNHDA and CDR2 is SQIVND (reference sequence). The CDR3 is 18 residues long. In DNA form, the CDR3 reads TGTGCCAGTAGTATCCCTATTGGACAGGGGGACTTCAATCAGCCCCAGCATTTT. It specifies CASSIPIGQGDFNQPQHF.

A few counts support this clone. The chain employs TRBV5-5 and TRBJ1-2; D unclear. Looked up from germline, CDR1 is SGHKS and CDR2 is YYEKEE (reference sequence). With 4 bases removed from V and 0 bases from J, the gap between germline ends came to 10 bases. The CDR3 loop spans 14 amino acids. CDR3 residues: CASSGSGTNYGYTF. CDR3 sequence (DNA): TGTGCCAGCAGCGGCTCCGGGACTAACTATGGCTACACCTTC. Based on the CDR3 plus reference TRBV5-5 and TRBJ1-2, the full variable domain is DAGVTQSPTHLIKTRGQQVTLRCSPISGHKSVSWYQQVLGQGPQFIFQYYEKEERGRGNFPDRFSARQFPNYSSELNVNALLLGDSALYLCASSGSGTNYGYTFGSGTRLTVV.

The rearrangement links TRBV6-5 to TRBJ2-2; TRBD2 agrees at 8 bases. The CDR3 extends over 15 amino acids. Germline V lookup: CDR1 MNHEY, CDR2 SVGAGI. J lost 7 bases, V lost 2 bases, and 6 bases had no gene match. CDR3 DNA: TGTGCCAGCAGTTACGCGGGACTAGTTAGCGGGGAGCTGTTTTTT. Translated: CASSYAGLVSGELFF.

The V gene is TRBV6-1, the J gene TRBJ1-6; D might be TRBD1 (5 bases). Germline assignment: CDR1 MNHNS and CDR2 SASEGT. Trimming took off 4 bases at V and 4 bases at J, with 11 bases between the two ends. The CDR3 is 15 residues long. CDR3 sequence reads: CASSVQDRYNSPLHF. The CDR3 DNA sequence: TGTGCCAGCAGTGTACAGGATCGTTATAATTCACCCCTCCACTTT.

The V and J genes are TRBV9 and TRBJ1-4; tentatively, D is TRBD1 (5 bases). The CDR3 has 15 residues. Germline CDR1 SGDLS, CDR2 YYNGEE. V lost 3 bases to trimming and J lost 1 base, with 10 bases between them. CDR3 protein: CASSAGLITNEKLFF. The CDR3 nucleotides read TGTGCCAGCAGCGCAGGGTTAATAACTAATGAAAAACTGTTTTTT.

The sample holds a few counts of this clone. The rearrangement uses TRBV19 and TRBJ1-4, with TRBD1 identical over 7 bases. CDR3 length: 15 amino acids. The V gene end was trimmed by 5 bases and the J gene end by 7 bases; junction bases not matched to a gene: 10. The germline CDR1 and CDR2 sequences are LNHDA and SQIVND (reference sequence). CDR3 nucleotide sequence: TGTGCCAGTAGTGCGACGACAGGGACAGTTGAAAAACTGTTTTTT. Protein product: CASSATTGTVEKLFF.

CDR3 protein: CASSSLDREAGELFF. The CDR3 DNA is TGTGCCAGTAGTTCGTTGGACAGGGAGGCCGGGGAGCTGTTTTTT. The V and J genes are TRBV19 and TRBJ2-2; TRBD1 aligns across 8 bases. Unmatched junction bases numbered 8, after V lost 5 bases and J lost 6 bases. CDR3 size: 15 residues. Germline loops: CDR1 LNHDA, CDR2 SQIVND (reference sequence).

This clone showed up just a few times. The chain couples TRBV30 to TRBJ1-2; weak D call: TRBD1 (5 bases). This CDR3 is built from 13 residues. The germline CDR1 and CDR2 sequences are GTSNPN and SVGIG (reference sequence). Trimming pared 3 bases from V and 2 bases from J, leaving 10 bases between. The CDR3: CAWRMQGNYGYTF. The DNA of the CDR3 is TGTGCCTGGAGAATGCAGGGAAACTATGGCTACACCTTC.

The rearrangement uses TRBV4-1 and TRBJ2-5, with TRBD2 matching 15 bases. The J segment lost 1 base and the V segment lost 0 bases, leaving 3 bases of the junction unmatched. CDR3 size: 18 residues. Looked up from germline, CDR1 is MGHRA and CDR2 is YSYEKL. The CDR3 reads CASSQDMGLAGGQETQYF. CDR3 in DNA: TGCGCCAGCAGCCAAGATATGGGACTAGCGGGAGGCCAAGAGACCCAGTACTTC.

V and J are TRBV2 and TRBJ1-5, with D possibly TRBD1 on 5 matching bases. Germline assignment: CDR1 SNHLY and CDR2 FYNNEI. Trimming removed 8 bases from V and 4 bases from J, with 18 bases in between. CDR3 length: 15 residues. The CDR3 coding sequence is TGTGCCAGCGGACAAGGGCTAGAGAAAAATCAGCCCCAGCATTTT. Translated, it gives CASGQGLEKNQPQHF.

This clone is medium-sized in the sample. The chain joins TRBV19 to TRBJ2-1; 11 nucleotides line up with TRBD1. From germline, CDR1 is LNHDA and CDR2 SQIVND (reference sequence). The CDR3 covers 16 residues. The V gene end was trimmed by 0 bases and the J gene end by 8 bases; junction bases not matched to a gene: 6. The CDR3: CASSIDGGQGADEQFF. DNA for the CDR3: TGTGCCAGTAGTATAGATGGAGGACAGGGGGCTGATGAGCAGTTCTTC.